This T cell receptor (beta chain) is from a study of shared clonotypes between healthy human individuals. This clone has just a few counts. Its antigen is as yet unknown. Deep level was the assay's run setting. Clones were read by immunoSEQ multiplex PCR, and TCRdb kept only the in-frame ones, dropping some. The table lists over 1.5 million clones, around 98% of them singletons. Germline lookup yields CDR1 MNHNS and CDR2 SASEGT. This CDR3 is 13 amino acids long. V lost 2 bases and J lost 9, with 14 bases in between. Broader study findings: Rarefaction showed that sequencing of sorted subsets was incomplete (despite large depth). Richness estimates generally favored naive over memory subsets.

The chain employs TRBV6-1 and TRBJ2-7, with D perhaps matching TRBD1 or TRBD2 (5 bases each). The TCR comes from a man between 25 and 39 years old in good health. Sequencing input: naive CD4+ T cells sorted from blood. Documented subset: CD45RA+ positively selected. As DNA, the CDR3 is TGTGCCAGCAGTGAACGCTCGCTAGGGACGCAGTACTTC. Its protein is CASSERSLGTQYF.